The present entry profiles one T cell receptor (beta chain) with its context. The sample comes from a study of identical twins. CDR1 is SGHTA, CDR2 FQGTGA, per germline. CDR3 length equals 12 residues. V was pared by 5 bases and J by 9 bases, with 10 bases between. TCRdb reprocessed the 5' RACE reads via MiXCR and lists one record per CDR3 protein. Of hundreds of thousands of distinct CDR3 sequences in the sample, roughly 18% were seen once. Separately, the same data were catalogued under a study of T cells expressing NK-cell markers.

The TCR comes from a woman between 18 and 29 years old in good health. Sequenced sample: PBMCs. The V call is TRBV7-3, the J call TRBJ2-2, with D unclear. In nucleotides, the CDR3 is TGTGCCAGCAGCCCTACCGGCCGGGAGCTGTTTTTT. Translation: CASSPTGRELFF.